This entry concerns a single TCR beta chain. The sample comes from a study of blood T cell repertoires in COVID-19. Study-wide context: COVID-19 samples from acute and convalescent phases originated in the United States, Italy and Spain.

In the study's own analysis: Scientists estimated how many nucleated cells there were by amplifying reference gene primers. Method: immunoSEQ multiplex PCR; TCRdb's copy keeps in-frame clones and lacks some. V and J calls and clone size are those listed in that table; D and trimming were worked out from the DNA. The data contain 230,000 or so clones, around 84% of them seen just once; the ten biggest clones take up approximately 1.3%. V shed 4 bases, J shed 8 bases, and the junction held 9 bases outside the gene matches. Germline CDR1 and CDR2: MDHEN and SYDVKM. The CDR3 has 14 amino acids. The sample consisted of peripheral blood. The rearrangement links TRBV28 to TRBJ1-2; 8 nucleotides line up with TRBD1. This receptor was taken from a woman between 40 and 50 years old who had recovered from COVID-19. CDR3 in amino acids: CASSWTGYLKGYTF. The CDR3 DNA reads TGTGCCAGCAGTTGGACAGGGTATTTGAAGGGCTACACCTTC.